These T cell receptor beta chains were read from a single sample in a study of beta chain features in type 1 diabetes. Profiled with immunoSEQ multiplex PCR; TCRdb holds only in-frame clones, not every one. The sample includes roughly 140,000 clones, roughly 8% of them seen just once. What was sequenced was central memory CD4+ T cells from blood. Receptors were obtained from a man aged 18 to 29 in good health. Both conserved end residues are part of each CDR3. A D gene is named only where the DNA matches it firmly. Not every row has a clone size; where given, it reads once, few, many or a size class.

v_gene	len	j_gene	abundance	d_gene	CDR3nt	CDR3aa
TRBV4-3	16	TRBJ2-7	few	TRBD1	TGCGCCAGCAGCCAAAAACCGGGACAGGGGTCCTACGAGCAGTACTTC	CASSQKPGQGSYEQYF
TRBV7-2	18	TRBJ2-5	few	-	TGTGCCAGCAGCTTAGGTCGGTCACGGGAGCTGAGCCAAGAGACCCAGTACTTC	CASSLGRSRELSQETQYF
TRBV4-2	14	TRBJ1-2	few	-	TGTGCCAGCAGCCAGGTTTCGCAGGGGCAAGGCTACACCTTC	CASSQVSQGQGYTF
TRBV2	13	TRBJ1-5	-	TRBD1	TGTGCCAGCGGGACAGGGGGAAATCAGCCCCAGCATTTT	CASGTGGNQPQHF
TRBV7-8	13	TRBJ2-7	-	-	TGTGCCAGCAGCTTAGTGGAGACCTACGAGCAGTACTTC	CASSLVETYEQYF
TRBV28	14	TRBJ1-2	-	-	TGTGCCAGCAGTTTCCCCTCCGAGGACTATGGCTACACCTTC	CASSFPSEDYGYTF
TRBV2	14	TRBJ1-5	-	TRBD1	TGTGCCAGCAGGCGGACAGGGGGCAATCAGCCCCAGCATTTT	CASRRTGGNQPQHF
TRBV28	13	TRBJ1-2	-	TRBD1	TGTGCCAGCAGTTCACAGGGGTACTATGGCTACACCTTC	CASSSQGYYGYTF
TRBV30	14	TRBJ1-4	few	-	TGTGCCTGGAGTGTTAGCGGAGCTAATGAAAAACTGTTTTTT	CAWSVSGANEKLFF
TRBV7-2	15	TRBJ2-7	-	TRBD2	TGTGCCAGCAGCAAACGACTAGCGGGAGGGGACGAGCAGTACTTC	CASSKRLAGGDEQYF
TRBV7-6	13	TRBJ2-1	-	-	TGTGCCAGCAGCCCCCGAGTTGACAATGAGCAGTTCTTC	CASSPRVDNEQFF
TRBV6-5	13	TRBJ2-1	-	-	TGTGCCAGCAGTTACGATACTTTCAATGAGCAGTTCTTC	CASSYDTFNEQFF
TRBV7-3	15	TRBJ2-3	-	-	TGTGCCAGCAGCTTACAGGGGGGCAGCACAGATACGCAGTATTTT	CASSLQGGSTDTQYF
TRBV7-8	16	TRBJ1-2	-	TRBD1	TGTGCCAGCAGCTTAGTAGGGGACAGCTTTGACTATGGCTACACCTTC	CASSLVGDSFDYGYTF
TRBV5-1	15	TRBJ2-3	few	TRBD2	TGCGCCAGCAACCCTAGCGGGGGTTATACAGATACGCAGTATTTT	CASNPSGGYTDTQYF
TRBV11-2	15	TRBJ2-1	few	-	TGTGCCAGCAGTCCGGGAACGACCTCCTACAATGAGCAGTTCTTC	CASSPGTTSYNEQFF
TRBV6-5	11	TRBJ2-7	many	-	TGTGCCAGCAGCCGCGATGTGGAGCAGTACTTC	CASSRDVEQYF
TRBV6-6	15	TRBJ1-5	few	TRBD1	TGTGCCAGCAGCATAAATGGACAGGGGCTAGCGCCCCAGCATTTT	CASSINGQGLAPQHF
TRBV4-1	18	TRBJ2-1	few	TRBD2	TGCGCCAGCAGCCAAGCCCCGATAGCGGGGGCCCTATACAATGAGCAGTTCTTC	CASSQAPIAGALYNEQFF
TRBV10-2	13	TRBJ2-7	few	-	TGCGCCATAAGTCCGGGACTCGGGAACGAGCAGTACTTC	CAISPGLGNEQYF
TRBV5-1	15	TRBJ2-3	few	-	TGCGCCAGCAGCCTCGGGAGCAACCCCACAGATACGCAGTATTTT	CASSLGSNPTDTQYF
TRBV5-1	15	TRBJ2-7	-	TRBD1	TGCGCCAGCAGCTTGGCCGAAGACAGGGTCTACGAGCAGTACTTC	CASSLAEDRVYEQYF
TRBV7-6	15	TRBJ2-5	once	TRBD2	TGTGCCAGCAGCTTATGGGGGGGGATTGGAGAGACCCAGTACTTC	CASSLWGGIGETQYF
TRBV2	13	TRBJ2-3	-	TRBD1	TGTGCCAGCAGTCAGGGGGCCTCAGATACGCAGTATTTT	CASSQGASDTQYF
TRBV6-5	16	TRBJ1-1	few	-	TGTGCCAGCAGTTACACCCCGACCAGAGGTTCGGCTGAAGCTTTCTTT	CASSYTPTRGSAEAFF
TRBV7-3	13	TRBJ1-6	-	-	TGTGCCAGCAGACGGGACAAGAATTCACCCCTCCACTTT	CASRRDKNSPLHF
TRBV9	14	TRBJ2-3	-	TRBD2	TGTGCCAGCAGCGGGACTAGCAGCACAGATACGCAGTATTTT	CASSGTSSTDTQYF
TRBV7-2	14	TRBJ1-1	-	-	TGTGCCAGCAGCTTAGCTTCAGGGATATCTGAAGCTTTCTTT	CASSLASGISEAFF
TRBV9	13	TRBJ2-7	once	-	TGTGCCAGCAGCGGGATTAGCTCCTACGAGCAGTACTTC	CASSGISSYEQYF
TRBV7-9	15	TRBJ2-2	few	-	TGTGCCAGCAGCGTCGACAGCATGAACACCGGGGAGCTGTTTTTT	CASSVDSMNTGELFF
TRBV15	17	TRBJ1-5	-	-	TGTGCCACCAGCAGAGATCAGGCCCCTAATAGCAATCAGCCCCAGCATTTT	CATSRDQAPNSNQPQHF
TRBV4-1	19	TRBJ2-3	few	-	TGCGCCAGCAGCCACGCCCTAATGAAGGTAGCGGCGGGTGCAGATACGCAGTATTTT	CASSHALMKVAAGADTQYF
TRBV5-1	12	TRBJ2-7	many	TRBD1	TGCGCCAGCAGCCCCCAGGGGGATGAGCAGTACTTC	CASSPQGDEQYF
TRBV2	14	TRBJ2-5	-	TRBD1	TGTGCCAGCAGGGACAGGGGCGGTGGAGAGACCCAGTACTTC	CASRDRGGGETQYF
TRBV10-3	13	TRBJ1-3	-	TRBD1	TGTGCCATCTCGCAGGGGGCTGGAAACACCATATATTTT	CAISQGAGNTIYF
TRBV7-3	13	TRBJ2-1	few	-	TGTGCCAGCAGCTCAGGTCCCGACAATGAGCAGTTCTTC	CASSSGPDNEQFF
TRBV5-4	15	TRBJ2-5	few	TRBD1	TGTGCCAGCAGCAAGACAGGGGGCGCCCAGGAGACCCAGTACTTC	CASSKTGGAQETQYF
TRBV20-1	11	TRBJ2-7	-	TRBD1	TGCAGTGCCTGGACAGGGAACGAGCAGTACTTC	CSAWTGNEQYF
TRBV18	14	TRBJ2-5	few	TRBD1	TGTGCCAGCTCACCCGGGACAGACCAAGAGACCCAGTACTTC	CASSPGTDQETQYF
TRBV2	14	TRBJ1-5	few	-	TGTGCCAGCAGTGAGACAGATAGCAATCAGCCCCAGCATTTT	CASSETDSNQPQHF
TRBV6-5	15	TRBJ2-7	-	TRBD2	TGTGCCAGCAGTTACCAACACGGGGGGATCGACGAGCAGTACTTC	CASSYQHGGIDEQYF
TRBV7-2	16	TRBJ2-5	few	TRBD2	TGTGCCAGCAGCTTATCCAGCGGGAGAGGACTAGAGACCCAGTACTTC	CASSLSSGRGLETQYF
TRBV4-2	14	TRBJ2-1	-	TRBD1	TGTGCCAGCAGCCAACCACAGGGGTTGAATGAGCAGTTCTTC	CASSQPQGLNEQFF
TRBV9	15	TRBJ2-5	-	TRBD2	TGTGCCAGCAGCCGGGGTAGCGGGAGTAGGGAGACCCAGTACTTC	CASSRGSGSRETQYF
TRBV5-1	15	TRBJ1-6	-	TRBD1	TGCGCCAGCAAACCCTCAGGACAGGGGTCTTCACCCCTCCACTTT	CASKPSGQGSSPLHF
TRBV25-1	15	TRBJ1-1	few	-	TGTGCCAGCAGTCCTACGGGACTTTTAAGGGGTGAAGCTTTCTTT	CASSPTGLLRGEAFF
TRBV19	13	TRBJ2-7	few	TRBD2	TGTGCCACCACTAGCGGGGGAACCTACGAGCAGTACTTC	CATTSGGTYEQYF
TRBV7-2	13	TRBJ2-5	few	TRBD2	TGTGCCAGCAGCGGAATAGCGGGAGAGACCCAGTACTTC	CASSGIAGETQYF
TRBV7-3	13	TRBJ1-1	-	TRBD1	TGTGCCAGCAGCTTAACTGGGACAGGGGAAGCTTTCTTT	CASSLTGTGEAFF
TRBV5-6	15	TRBJ2-3	few	TRBD1	TGTGCCAGCAGCTTGGTGGCAGGGGGTCCAGATACGCAGTATTTT	CASSLVAGGPDTQYF
TRBV18	14	TRBJ2-7	many	TRBD2	TGTGCCAGCTCACCAAGCGGGGGGGCTCCCGAGCAGTACTTC	CASSPSGGAPEQYF
TRBV7-2	12	TRBJ1-3	few	-	TGTGCCAGCAGCTTCTATGGAAACACCATATATTTT	CASSFYGNTIYF
TRBV6-1	11	TRBJ2-5	few	TRBD1	TGTGCCAGCAGTGTAGGTCTGGACAGGGACTTC	CASSVGLDRDF
TRBV4-1	17	TRBJ2-5	few	TRBD2	TGCGCCAGCAGCCGAAAGGGACTAGCGGGAGGGCCAGAGACCCAGTACTTC	CASSRKGLAGGPETQYF
TRBV7-8	16	TRBJ2-7	-	TRBD2	TGTGCCAGCAGCTTAACCGGGACTAGCGGGAACTACGAGCAGTACTTC	CASSLTGTSGNYEQYF
TRBV11-2	14	TRBJ2-7	few	-	TGTGCCAGCAGCTTGGCAGGACTCTCCTACGAGCAGTACTTC	CASSLAGLSYEQYF
TRBV7-2	14	TRBJ2-4	few	TRBD1	TGTGCCAGCAGCTCCGGGACAGTAAAAAACATTCAGTACTTC	CASSSGTVKNIQYF